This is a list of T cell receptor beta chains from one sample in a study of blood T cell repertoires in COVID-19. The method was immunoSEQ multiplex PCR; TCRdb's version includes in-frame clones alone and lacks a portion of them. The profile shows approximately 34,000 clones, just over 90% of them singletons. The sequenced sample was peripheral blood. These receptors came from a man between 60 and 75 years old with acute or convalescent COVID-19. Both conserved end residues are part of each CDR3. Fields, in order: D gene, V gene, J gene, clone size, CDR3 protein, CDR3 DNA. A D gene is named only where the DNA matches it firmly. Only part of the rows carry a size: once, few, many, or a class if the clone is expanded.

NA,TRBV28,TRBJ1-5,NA,CASSSDMTPLDDQPQHF,TGTGCCAGCAGTTCGGACATGACACCCCTAGATGACCAGCCCCAGCATTTT
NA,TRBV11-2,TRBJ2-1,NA,CASSVRGLSYNEQFF,TGTGCCAGCAGCGTCAGGGGCCTTTCCTACAATGAGCAGTTCTTC
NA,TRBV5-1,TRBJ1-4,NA,CASRGATNEKLFF,TGCGCCAGCAGAGGAGCAACTAATGAAAAACTGTTTTTT
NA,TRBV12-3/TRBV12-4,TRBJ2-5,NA,CASCFHEGTQYF,TGTGCCAGCTGTTTCCATGAGGGGACCCAGTACTTC
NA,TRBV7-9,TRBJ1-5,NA,CASSLDSGSNQPQHF,TGTGCCAGCAGCTTAGATTCAGGCAGCAATCAGCCCCAGCATTTT
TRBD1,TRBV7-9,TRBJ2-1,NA,CASSPTGGVNEQFF,TGTGCCAGCAGCCCGACAGGGGGTGTCAATGAGCAGTTCTTC
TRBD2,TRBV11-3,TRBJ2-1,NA,CASSLALRELWNEQFF,TGTGCCAGCAGCTTAGCATTGCGGGAGCTTTGGAATGAGCAGTTCTTC
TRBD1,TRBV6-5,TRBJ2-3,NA,CASSRDRATDTQYF,TGTGCCAGCAGCCGGGACAGGGCCACAGATACGCAGTATTTT
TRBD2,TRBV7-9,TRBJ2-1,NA,CASSPAVGLAGLEQFF,TGTGCCAGCAGCCCAGCTGTGGGACTAGCGGGACTTGAGCAGTTCTTC
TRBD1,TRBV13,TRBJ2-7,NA,CASSSVGTVAYEQYF,TGTGCCAGCAGCTCAGTAGGGACAGTAGCTTACGAGCAGTACTTC
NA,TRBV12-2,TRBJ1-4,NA,CASRLSLTGDDNEKLFF,TGTGCAAGTCGCTTATCCCTCACAGGGGATGATAATGAAAAACTGTTTTTT
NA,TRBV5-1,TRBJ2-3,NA,CASSLASTGVDTQYF,TGCGCCAGCAGCTTGGCCTCTACGGGAGTTGATACGCAGTATTTT
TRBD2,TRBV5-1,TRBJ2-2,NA,CASSPGTSGTRGGELFF,TGCGCCAGCAGCCCCGGGACTAGCGGGACTCGGGGCGGGGAGCTGTTTTTT
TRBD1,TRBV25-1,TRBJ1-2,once,CASSPSGQDLYGYTF,TGTGCCAGCAGCCCCTCTGGACAGGACCTCTATGGCTACACCTTC
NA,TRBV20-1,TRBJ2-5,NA,CSALYQETQYF,TGCAGTGCCCTGTACCAAGAGACCCAGTACTTC
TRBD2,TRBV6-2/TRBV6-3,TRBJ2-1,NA,CASSTTSGRFNEQFF,TGTGCCAGCAGCACCACTAGCGGGAGGTTCAATGAGCAGTTCTTC
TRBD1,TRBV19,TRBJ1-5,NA,CASSFFPQGGNQPQHF,TGTGCCAGTAGTTTCTTTCCACAGGGGGGGAATCAGCCCCAGCATTTT
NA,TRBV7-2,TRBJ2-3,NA,CASLRGERTDTQYF,TGTGCCAGCCTCCGGGGAGAACGGACAGATACGCAGTATTTT
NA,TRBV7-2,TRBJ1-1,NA,CASSLGFISVGRTEAFF,TGTGCCAGCAGCTTAGGGTTTATCTCCGTAGGGAGGACTGAAGCTTTCTTT
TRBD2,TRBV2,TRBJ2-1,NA,CASSAGTSGKHEQFF,TGTGCCAGCAGTGCCGGGACTAGCGGTAAACATGAGCAGTTCTTC